This T cell receptor (beta chain) was recovered during a study of T-cell memory formation after mild COVID-19. This clonotype was detected only a few times. Antigen unknown. Study-level results: The appearance of some responding clones in pre-infection memory suggested that cross-reactive memory joined.

TCRdb recomputed calls from the 5' RACE reads with MiXCR, one row per CDR3 protein. Of roughly 600,000 distinct CDR3 sequences listed, roughly 18% are singletons. Sequencing was done on a sample of PBMCs or a T cell subset sorted from them (not recorded which). This sequence was found in an adult woman who had mild COVID-19 (a few samples of this study predate the infection). Cell type and time point are not known.

The CDR3 loop reads CASSPGGPEQYF. The DNA of the CDR3 is TGTGCCAGCAGCCCCGGGGGACCGGAGCAGTACTTC. V gene TRBV5-6 combines with J gene TRBJ2-7, with TRBD2 as a possible D gene (6 bases). The CDR3 loop spans 12 amino acids. Trimming removed 4 bases at V and 7 bases at J, with 12 bases between. Per germline, CDR1 SGHDT and CDR2 YYEEEE.